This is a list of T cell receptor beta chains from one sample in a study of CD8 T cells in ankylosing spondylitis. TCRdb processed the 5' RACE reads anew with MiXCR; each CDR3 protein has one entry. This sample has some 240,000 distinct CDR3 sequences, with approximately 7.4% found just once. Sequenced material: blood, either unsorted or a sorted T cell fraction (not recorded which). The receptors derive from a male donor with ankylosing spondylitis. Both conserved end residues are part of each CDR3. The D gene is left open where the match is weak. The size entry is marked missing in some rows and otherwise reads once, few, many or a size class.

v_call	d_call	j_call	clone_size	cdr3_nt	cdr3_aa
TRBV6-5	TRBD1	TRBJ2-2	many	TGTGCCAGCAGTTATGGGACAGGGGGGGCCGGGGAGCTGTTTTTT	CASSYGTGGAGELFF
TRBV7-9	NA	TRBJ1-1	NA	TGTGCCAGCAGCCCCGCTGGGGCACAGTCAGCTTTCTTT	CASSPAGAQSAFF
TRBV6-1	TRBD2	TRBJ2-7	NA	TGTGCCAGCAGTGAATGGTCGAGCGGGGACTACGAGCAGTACTTC	CASSEWSSGDYEQYF
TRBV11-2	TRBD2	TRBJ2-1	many	TGTGCCAGCAGCTTTGGGCCTAGCGGGGGGCCGAATGAGCAGTTCTTC	CASSFGPSGGPNEQFF
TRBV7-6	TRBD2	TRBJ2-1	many	TGTGCCAGCAGCTTTAGCGGGAGGGTCCGTGAGCAGTTCTTC	CASSFSGRVREQFF
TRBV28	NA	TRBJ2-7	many	TGTGCCAGCAGTTTAGGGGGGGGCTTCTACGAGCAGTACTTC	CASSLGGGFYEQYF
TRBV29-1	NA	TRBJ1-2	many	TGCAGCGTTGAAGATGCCATGACAGAGAACTATGGCTACACCTTC	CSVEDAMTENYGYTF
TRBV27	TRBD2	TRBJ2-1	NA	TGTGCCAGCAGTCCCGGGACTAGCGGGAGGGCCTGGCAGTTCTTC	CASSPGTSGRAWQFF
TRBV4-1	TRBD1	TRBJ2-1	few	TGCGCCAGCAGCCAAGTCATAAGATTTGGACAGGGTAGGGGAAAGTTCTTC	CASSQVIRFGQGRGKFF
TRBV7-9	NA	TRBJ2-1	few	TGTGCCAGCAGCCACGGGCCTAACTCCTACAATGAGCAGTTCTTC	CASSHGPNSYNEQFF
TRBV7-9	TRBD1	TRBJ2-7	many	TGTGCCAGCAGCTTAGTCCGGGACAGGGGTGGCGAGCAGTACTTC	CASSLVRDRGGEQYF
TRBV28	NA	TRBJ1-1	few	TGTGCCAGCAGTTTATCCCACAGGGCTCTGGGGACTGAAGCTTTCTTT	CASSLSHRALGTEAFF
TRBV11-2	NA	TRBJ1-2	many	TGTGCCAGCAGCTTAGATGGCGGCCTTTATGGCTACACCTTC	CASSLDGGLYGYTF
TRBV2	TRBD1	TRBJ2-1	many	TGTGCCAGACCGGGACAGGGGGCACGGGAGCAGTTCTTC	CARPGQGAREQFF
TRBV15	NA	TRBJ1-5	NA	TGTGCCACCGGGGAACAAGCCCATCAGCCCCAGCATTTT	CATGEQAHQPQHF
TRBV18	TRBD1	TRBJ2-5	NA	TGTGCCAGCTCACCATCCGGGACAGAATACCAAGGGACCCAGTACTTC	CASSPSGTEYQGTQYF
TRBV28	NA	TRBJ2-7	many	TGTGCCAGCAGTCGCACCTTCCTCGGGGCTTCCTACGAGCAGTACTTC	CASSRTFLGASYEQYF
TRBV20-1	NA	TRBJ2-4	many	TGCAGTGCTAGAGGCCCGACACAGGGGGGGGAAAACATTCAGTACTTC	CSARGPTQGGENIQYF
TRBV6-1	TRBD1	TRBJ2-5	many	TGTGCCAGCAGTCCCCTGGGACAGGGGGCGGGAGAGACCCAGTACTTC	CASSPLGQGAGETQYF
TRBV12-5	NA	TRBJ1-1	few	TGTGCTAGTGCCTCGACGGCTGAGGGTGAAGCTTTCTTT	CASASTAEGEAFF
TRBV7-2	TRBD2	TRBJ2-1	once	TGTGCCAGCAGCGCCATAGCGGGAGCCTACAATGAGCAGTTCTTC	CASSAIAGAYNEQFF
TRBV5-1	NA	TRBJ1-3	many	TGCGCCAGCAGCTTGGCCAACTCGGGCACTGGAAACACCATATATTTT	CASSLANSGTGNTIYF
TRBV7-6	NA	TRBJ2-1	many	TGTGCCAGCAGCTTGGGACCCCCCTACAATGAGCAGTTCTTC	CASSLGPPYNEQFF
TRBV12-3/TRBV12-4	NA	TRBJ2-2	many	TGTGCCAGCAGCTCTAGGGACACCGGGGAGCTGTTTTTT	CASSSRDTGELFF